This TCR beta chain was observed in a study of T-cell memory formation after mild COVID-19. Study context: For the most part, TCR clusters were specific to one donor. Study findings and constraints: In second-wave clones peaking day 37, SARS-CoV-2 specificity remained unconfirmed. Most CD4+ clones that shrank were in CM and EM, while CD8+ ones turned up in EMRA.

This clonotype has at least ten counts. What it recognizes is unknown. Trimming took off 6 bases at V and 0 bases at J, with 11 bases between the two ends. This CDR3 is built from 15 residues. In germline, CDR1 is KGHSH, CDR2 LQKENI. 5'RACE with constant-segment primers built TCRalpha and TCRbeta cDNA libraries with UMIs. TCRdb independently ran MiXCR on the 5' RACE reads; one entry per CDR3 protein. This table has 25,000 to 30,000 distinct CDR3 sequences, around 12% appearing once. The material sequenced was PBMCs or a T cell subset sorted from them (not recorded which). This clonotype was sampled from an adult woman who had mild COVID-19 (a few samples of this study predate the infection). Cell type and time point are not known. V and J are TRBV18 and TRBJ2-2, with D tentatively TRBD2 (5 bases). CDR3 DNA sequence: TGTGCCAGCTCCCCTACAGCGGCGAACACCGGGGAGCTGTTTTTT. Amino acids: CASSPTAANTGELFF.